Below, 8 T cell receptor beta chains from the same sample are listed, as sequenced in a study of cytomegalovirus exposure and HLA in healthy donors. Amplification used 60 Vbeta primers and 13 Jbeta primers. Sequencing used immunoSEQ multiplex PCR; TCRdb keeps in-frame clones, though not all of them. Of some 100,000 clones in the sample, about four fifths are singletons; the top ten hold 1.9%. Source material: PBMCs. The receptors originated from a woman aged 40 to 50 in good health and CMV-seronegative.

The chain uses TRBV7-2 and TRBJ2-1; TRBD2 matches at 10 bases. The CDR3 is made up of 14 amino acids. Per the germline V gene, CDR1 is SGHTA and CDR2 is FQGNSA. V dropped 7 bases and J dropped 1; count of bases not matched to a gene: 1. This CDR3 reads CASKRGGSYNEQFF. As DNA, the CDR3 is TGTGCCAGCAAGCGGGGGGGGTCCTACAATGAGCAGTTCTTC.

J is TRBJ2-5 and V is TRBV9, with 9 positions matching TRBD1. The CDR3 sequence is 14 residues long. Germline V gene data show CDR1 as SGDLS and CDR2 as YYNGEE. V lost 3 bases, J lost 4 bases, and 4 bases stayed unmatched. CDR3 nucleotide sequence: TGTGCCAGCAGCGCCGGGACAGGGAGAGAGACCCAGTACTTC. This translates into CASSAGTGRETQYF.

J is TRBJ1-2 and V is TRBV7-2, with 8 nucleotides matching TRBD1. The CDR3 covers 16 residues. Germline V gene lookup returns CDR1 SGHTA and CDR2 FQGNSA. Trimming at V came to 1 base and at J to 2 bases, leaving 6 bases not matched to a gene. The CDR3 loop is CASSLDLDRVNYGYTF. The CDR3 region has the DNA TGTGCCAGCAGCTTAGATCTGGACAGGGTGAACTATGGCTACACCTTC.

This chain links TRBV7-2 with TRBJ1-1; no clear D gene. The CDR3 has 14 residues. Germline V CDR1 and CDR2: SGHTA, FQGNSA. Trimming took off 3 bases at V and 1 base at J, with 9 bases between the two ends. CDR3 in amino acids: CASSFKGGNTEAFF. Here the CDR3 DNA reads TGTGCCAGCAGCTTCAAGGGAGGGAACACTGAAGCTTTCTTT. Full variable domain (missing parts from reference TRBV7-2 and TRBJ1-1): GAGVSQSPSNKVTEKGKDVELRCDPISGHTALYWYRQSLGQGLEFLIYFQGNSAPDKSGLPSDRFSAERTGGSVSTLTIQRTQQEDSAVYLCASSFKGGNTEAFFGQGTRLTVV.

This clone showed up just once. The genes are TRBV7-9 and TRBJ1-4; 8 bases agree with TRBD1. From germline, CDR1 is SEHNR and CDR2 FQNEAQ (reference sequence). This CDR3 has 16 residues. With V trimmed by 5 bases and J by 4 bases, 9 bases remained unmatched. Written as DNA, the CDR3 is TGTGCCAGCAGCCCAAGCCGGACAGGGAGTAATGAAAAACTGTTTTTT. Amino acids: CASSPSRTGSNEKLFF.

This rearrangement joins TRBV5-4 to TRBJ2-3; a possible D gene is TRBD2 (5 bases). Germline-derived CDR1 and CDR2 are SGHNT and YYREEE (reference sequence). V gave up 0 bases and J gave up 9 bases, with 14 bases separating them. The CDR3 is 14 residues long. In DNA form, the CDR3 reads TGTGCCAGCAGCTTGGAGACTACCAGAGGCACGCAGTATTTT. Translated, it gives CASSLETTRGTQYF.

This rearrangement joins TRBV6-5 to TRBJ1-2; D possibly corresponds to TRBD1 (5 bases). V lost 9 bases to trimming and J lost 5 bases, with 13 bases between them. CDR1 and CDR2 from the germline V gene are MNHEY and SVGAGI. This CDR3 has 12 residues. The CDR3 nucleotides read TGTGCCAGTGGGGCTACACTATATGGCTACACCTTC. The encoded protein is CASGATLYGYTF.

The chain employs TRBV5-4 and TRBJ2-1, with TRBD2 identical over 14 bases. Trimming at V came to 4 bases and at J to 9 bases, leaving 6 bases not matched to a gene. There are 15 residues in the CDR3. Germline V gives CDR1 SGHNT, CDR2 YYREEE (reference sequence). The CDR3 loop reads CASSPTSGRAIEQFF. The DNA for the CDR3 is TGTGCCAGCAGCCCGACTAGCGGGAGGGCCATTGAGCAGTTCTTC. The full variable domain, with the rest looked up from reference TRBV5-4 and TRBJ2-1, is ETGVTQSPTHLIKTRGQQVTLRCSSQSGHNTVSWYQQALGQGPQFIFQYYREEENGRGNFPPRFSGLQFPNYSSELNVNALELDDSALYLCASSPTSGRAIEQFFGPGTRLTVL.